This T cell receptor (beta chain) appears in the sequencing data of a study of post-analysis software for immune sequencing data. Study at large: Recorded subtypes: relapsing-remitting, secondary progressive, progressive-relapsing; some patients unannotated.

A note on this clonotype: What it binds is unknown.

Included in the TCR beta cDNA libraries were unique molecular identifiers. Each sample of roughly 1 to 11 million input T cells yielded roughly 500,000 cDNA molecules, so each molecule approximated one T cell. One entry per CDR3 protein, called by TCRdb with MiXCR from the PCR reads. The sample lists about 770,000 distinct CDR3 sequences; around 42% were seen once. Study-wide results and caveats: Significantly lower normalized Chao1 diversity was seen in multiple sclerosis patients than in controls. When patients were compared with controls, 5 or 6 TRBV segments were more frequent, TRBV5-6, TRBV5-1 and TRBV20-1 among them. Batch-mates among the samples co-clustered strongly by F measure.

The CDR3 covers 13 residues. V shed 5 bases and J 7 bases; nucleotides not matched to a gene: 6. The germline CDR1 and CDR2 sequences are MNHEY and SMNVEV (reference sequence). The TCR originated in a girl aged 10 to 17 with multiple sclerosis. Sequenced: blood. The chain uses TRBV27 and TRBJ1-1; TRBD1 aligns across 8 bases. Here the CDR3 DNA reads TGTGCCAGCAGTAGGACAGGGACCTTTGAAGCTTTCTTT. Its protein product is CASSRTGTFEAFF.